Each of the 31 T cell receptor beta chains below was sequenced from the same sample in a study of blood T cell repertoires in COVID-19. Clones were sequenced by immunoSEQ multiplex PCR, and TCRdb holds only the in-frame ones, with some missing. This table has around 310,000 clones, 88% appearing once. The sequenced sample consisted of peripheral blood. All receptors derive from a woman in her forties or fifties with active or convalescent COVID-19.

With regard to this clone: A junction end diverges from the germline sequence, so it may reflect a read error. The CDR3 protein is CATSTRLSTGELFF. CDR3 DNA sequence: TGCGCCACCAGCACCCGCCTGAGCACCGGGGAGCTGTTTTTT. This sequence joins TRBV5-1 and TRBJ2-2; D uncertain. The germline gives CDR1 SGHRS, CDR2 YFSETQ. The CDR3 covers 14 residues.

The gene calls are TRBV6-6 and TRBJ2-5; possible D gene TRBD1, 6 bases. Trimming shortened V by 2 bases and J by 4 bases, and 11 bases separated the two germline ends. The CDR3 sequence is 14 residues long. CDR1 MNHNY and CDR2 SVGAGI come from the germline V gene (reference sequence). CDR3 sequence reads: CASSYMQGRETQYF. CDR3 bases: TGTGCCAGCAGTTACATGCAGGGGAGAGAGACCCAGTACTTC.

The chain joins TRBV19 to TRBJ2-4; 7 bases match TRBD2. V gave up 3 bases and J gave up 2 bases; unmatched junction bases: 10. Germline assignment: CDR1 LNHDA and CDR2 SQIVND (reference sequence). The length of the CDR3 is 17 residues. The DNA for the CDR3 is TGTGCCAGTAGTATTGGGGGGGACGGGAGATCCAAAAACATTCAGTACTTC. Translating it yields CASSIGGDGRSKNIQYF.

CDR3 nucleotides: TGTGCCAGCTCACCGGATCGGGACAGGGCTAAGGGTGAGCAGTTCTTC. It translates to CASSPDRDRAKGEQFF. The genes are TRBV18 and TRBJ2-1, with 9 bases identical to TRBD1. The CDR3 is made up of 16 amino acids. Germline V lookup: CDR1 KGHSH, CDR2 LQKENI. The ends lost 3 bases at V and 9 bases at J; junction bases unmatched: 12.

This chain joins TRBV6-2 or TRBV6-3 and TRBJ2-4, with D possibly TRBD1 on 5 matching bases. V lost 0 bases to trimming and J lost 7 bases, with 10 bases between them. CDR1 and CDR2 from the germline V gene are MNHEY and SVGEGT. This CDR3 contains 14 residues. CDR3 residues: CASSYSSRVNIQYF. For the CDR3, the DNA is TGTGCCAGCAGTTACTCTAGCAGGGTCAACATTCAGTACTTC.

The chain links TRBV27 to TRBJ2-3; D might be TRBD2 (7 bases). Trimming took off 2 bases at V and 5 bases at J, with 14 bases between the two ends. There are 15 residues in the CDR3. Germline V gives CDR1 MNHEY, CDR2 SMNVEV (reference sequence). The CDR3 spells CASSLRSGGRDTQYF. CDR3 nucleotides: TGTGCCAGCAGTTTAAGGTCGGGGGGCCGAGATACGCAGTATTTT.

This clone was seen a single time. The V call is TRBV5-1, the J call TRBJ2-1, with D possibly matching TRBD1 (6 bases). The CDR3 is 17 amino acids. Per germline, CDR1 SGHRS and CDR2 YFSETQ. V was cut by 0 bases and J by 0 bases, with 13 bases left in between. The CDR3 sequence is CASSLEGDKYSYNEQFF. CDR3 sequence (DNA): TGCGCCAGCAGCTTGGAAGGGGACAAATACTCCTACAATGAGCAGTTCTTC.

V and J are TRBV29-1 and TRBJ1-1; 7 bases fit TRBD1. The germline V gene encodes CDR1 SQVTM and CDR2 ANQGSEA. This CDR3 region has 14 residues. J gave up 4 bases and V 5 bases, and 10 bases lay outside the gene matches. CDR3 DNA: TGCAGCGTTACACAGGGGTCTGTGGGCACTGAAGCTTTCTTT. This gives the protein CSVTQGSVGTEAFF.

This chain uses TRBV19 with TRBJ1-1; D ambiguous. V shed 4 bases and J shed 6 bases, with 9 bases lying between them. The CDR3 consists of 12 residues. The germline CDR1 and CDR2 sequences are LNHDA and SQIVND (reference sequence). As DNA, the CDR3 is TGTGCCAGTAGTACTGGGAGCTCTGAAGCTTTCTTT. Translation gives CASSTGSSEAFF.

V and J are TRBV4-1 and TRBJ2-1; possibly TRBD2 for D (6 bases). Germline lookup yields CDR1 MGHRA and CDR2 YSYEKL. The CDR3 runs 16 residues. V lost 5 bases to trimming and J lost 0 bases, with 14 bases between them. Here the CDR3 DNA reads TGCGCCAGCAGCTCCGAGGTAGCGGCCTCCTACAATGAGCAGTTCTTC. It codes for CASSSEVAASYNEQFF.

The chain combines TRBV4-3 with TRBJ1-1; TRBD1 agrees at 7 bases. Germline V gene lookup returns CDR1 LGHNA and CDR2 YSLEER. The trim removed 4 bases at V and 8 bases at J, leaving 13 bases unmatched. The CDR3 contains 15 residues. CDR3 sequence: CASSPGPEGTAEAFF. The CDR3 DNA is TGCGCCAGCAGCCCGGGACCTGAGGGGACAGCGGAAGCTTTCTTT.

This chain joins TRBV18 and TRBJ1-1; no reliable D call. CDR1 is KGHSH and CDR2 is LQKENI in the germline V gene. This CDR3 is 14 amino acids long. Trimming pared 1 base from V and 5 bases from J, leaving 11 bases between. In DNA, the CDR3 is TGTGCCAGCTCACCACTCTCTGGGCTAACTGAAGCTTTCTTT. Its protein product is CASSPLSGLTEAFF.

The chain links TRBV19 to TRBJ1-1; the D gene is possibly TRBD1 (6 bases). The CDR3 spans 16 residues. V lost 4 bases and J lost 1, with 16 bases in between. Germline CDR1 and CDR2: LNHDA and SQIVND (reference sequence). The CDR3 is CASSTGQSWGNTEAFF. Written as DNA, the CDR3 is TGTGCCAGTAGTACTGGACAGTCCTGGGGGAACACTGAAGCTTTCTTT.

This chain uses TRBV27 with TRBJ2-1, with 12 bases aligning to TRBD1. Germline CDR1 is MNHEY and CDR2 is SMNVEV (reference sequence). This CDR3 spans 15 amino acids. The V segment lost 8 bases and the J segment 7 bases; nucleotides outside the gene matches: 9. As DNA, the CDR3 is TGTGCCAGCCGGGTCGGGACAGGGGGCGGGAATGAGCAGTTCTTC. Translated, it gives CASRVGTGGGNEQFF.

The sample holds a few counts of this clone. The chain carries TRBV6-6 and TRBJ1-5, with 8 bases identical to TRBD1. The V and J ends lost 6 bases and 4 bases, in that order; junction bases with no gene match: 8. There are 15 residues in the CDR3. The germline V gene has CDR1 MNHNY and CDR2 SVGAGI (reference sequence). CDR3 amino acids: CASRTGDGGNQPQHF. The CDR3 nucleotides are TGTGCCAGCAGGACAGGGGATGGGGGAAATCAGCCCCAGCATTTT.

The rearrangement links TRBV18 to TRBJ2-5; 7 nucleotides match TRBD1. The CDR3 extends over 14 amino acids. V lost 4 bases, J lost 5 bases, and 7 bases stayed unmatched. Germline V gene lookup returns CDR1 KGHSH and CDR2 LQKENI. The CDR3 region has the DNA TGTGCCAGCTCACTCGACAGGGTACGGGAGACCCAGTACTTC. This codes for CASSLDRVRETQYF.

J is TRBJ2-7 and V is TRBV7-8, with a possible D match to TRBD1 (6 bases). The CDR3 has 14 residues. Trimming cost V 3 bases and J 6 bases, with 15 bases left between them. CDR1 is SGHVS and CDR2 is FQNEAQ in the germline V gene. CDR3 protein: CASSFREGVREQYF. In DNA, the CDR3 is TGTGCCAGCAGCTTTAGAGAGGGGGTACGCGAGCAGTACTTC.

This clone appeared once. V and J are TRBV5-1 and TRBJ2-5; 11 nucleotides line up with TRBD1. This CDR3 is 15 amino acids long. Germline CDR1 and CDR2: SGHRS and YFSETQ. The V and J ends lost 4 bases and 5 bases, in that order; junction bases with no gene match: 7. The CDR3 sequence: CASSGGQGALETQYF. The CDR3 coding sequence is TGCGCCAGCAGCGGCGGACAGGGGGCGCTTGAGACCCAGTACTTC.

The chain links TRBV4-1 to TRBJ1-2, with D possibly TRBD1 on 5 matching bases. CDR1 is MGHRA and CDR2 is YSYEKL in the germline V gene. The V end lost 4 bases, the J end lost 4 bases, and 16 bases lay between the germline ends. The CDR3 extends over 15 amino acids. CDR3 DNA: TGCGCCAGCAGCCCACGAGGCGGGGCGGGCTATGGCTACACCTTC. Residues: CASSPRGGAGYGYTF.

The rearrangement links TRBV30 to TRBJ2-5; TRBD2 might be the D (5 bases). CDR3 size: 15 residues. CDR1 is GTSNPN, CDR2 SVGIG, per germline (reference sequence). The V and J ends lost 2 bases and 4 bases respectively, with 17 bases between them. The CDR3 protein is CAWSIGSTRGETQYF. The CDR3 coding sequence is TGTGCCTGGAGTATAGGGAGTACCCGAGGAGAGACCCAGTACTTC.

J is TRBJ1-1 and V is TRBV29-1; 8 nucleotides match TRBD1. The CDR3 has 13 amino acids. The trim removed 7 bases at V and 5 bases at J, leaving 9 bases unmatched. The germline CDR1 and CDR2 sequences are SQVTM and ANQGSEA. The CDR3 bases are TGCAGCGCATACAGGGGGGGACGGACTGAAGCTTTCTTT. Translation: CSAYRGGRTEAFF.

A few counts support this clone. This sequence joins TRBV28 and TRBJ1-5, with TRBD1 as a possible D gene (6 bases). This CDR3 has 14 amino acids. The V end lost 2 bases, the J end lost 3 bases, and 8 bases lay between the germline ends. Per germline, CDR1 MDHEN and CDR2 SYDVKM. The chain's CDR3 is CASSLQGINQPQHF. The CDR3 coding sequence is TGTGCCAGCAGTTTACAGGGGATCAATCAGCCCCAGCATTTT.

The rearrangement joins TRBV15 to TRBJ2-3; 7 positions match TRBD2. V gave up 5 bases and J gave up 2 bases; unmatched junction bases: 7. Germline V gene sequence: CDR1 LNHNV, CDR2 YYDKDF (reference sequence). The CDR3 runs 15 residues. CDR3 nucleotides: TGTGCCACCAGCGGACGGGACTACACCACAGATACGCAGTATTTT. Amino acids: CATSGRDYTTDTQYF.

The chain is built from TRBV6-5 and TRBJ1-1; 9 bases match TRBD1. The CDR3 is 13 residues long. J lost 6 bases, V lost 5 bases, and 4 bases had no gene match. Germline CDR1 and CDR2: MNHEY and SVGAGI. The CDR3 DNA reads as TGTGCCAGCAGTCGGACAGGGGCAGCTGAAGCTTTCTTT. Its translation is CASSRTGAAEAFF.

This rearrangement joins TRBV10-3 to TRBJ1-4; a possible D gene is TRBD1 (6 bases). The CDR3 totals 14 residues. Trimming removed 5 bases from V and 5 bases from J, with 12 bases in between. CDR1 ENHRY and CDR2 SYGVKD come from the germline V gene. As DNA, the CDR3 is TGTGCCATCAGTACGGGACAAGGAAATGAAAAACTGTTTTTT. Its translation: CAISTGQGNEKLFF.

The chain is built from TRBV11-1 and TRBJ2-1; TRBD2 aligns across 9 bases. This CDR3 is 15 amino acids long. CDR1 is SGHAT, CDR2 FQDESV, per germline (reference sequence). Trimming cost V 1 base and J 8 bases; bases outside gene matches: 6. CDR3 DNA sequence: TGTGCCAGCAGCTTAGTGGCGGGGGGGCCTCATGAGCAGTTCTTC. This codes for CASSLVAGGPHEQFF.

This CDR3 is CASIRDGVDTEAFF. The CDR3 DNA follows: TGCGCCAGCATCAGGGATGGGGTTGACACTGAAGCTTTCTTT. This sequence joins TRBV5-1 and TRBJ1-1; D possibly corresponds to TRBD1 (5 bases). Per the germline V gene, CDR1 is SGHRS and CDR2 is YFSETQ. The CDR3 covers 14 residues. The V and J ends lost 6 bases and 3 bases respectively, with 15 bases between them. The variable domain in full, with the rest retrieved from reference TRBV5-1 and TRBJ1-1, is KAGVTQTPRYLIKTRGQQVTLSCSPISGHRSVSWYQQTPGQGLQFLFEYFSETQRNKGNFPGRFSGRQFSNSRSEMNVSTLELGDSALYLCASIRDGVDTEAFFGQGTRLTVV.

This chain's CDR3 is CASSLVSAAGGAVEETQYF. CDR3 in DNA: TGTGCCAGCAGCTTAGTCTCTGCAGCGGGGGGTGCGGTCGAGGAGACCCAGTACTTC. V and J are TRBV7-9 and TRBJ2-5, with 9 nucleotides matching TRBD2. Germline-derived CDR1 and CDR2 are SEHNR and FQNEAQ (reference sequence). This CDR3 contains 19 residues. Trimming took 1 base from V and 5 from J; bases not matched to a gene: 17.

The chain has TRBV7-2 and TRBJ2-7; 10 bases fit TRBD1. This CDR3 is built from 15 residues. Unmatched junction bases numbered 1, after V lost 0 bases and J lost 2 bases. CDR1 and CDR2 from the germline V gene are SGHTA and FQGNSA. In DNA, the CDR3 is TGTGCCAGCAGCTTAGCCGGGACAGGGGCCTACGAGCAGTACTTC. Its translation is CASSLAGTGAYEQYF.

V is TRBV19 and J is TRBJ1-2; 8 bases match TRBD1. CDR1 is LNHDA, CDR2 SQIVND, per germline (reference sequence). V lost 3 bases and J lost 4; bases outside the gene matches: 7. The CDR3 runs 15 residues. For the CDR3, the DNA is TGTGCCAGTAGTATGACAGGGGAGGAGGGCTATGGCTACACCTTC. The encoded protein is CASSMTGEEGYGYTF.

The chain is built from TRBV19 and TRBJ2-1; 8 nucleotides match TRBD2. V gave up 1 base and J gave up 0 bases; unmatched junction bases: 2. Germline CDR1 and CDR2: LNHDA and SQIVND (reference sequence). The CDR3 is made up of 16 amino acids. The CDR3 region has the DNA TGTGCCAGTAGTATAGTCGGGGGGGCCTCCTACAATGAGCAGTTCTTC. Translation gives CASSIVGGASYNEQFF.